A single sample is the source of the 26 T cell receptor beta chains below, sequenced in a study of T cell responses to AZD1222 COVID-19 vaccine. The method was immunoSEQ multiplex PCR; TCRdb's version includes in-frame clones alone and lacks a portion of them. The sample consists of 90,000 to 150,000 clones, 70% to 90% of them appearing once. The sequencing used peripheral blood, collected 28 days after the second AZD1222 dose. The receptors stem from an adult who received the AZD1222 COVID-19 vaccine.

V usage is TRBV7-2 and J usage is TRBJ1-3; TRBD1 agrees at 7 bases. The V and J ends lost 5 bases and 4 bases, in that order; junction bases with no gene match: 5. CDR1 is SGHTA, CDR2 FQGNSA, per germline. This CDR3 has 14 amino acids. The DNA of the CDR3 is TGTGCCAGCAGCCTTACAGGGGCGGGAAACACCATATATTTT. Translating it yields CASSLTGAGNTIYF. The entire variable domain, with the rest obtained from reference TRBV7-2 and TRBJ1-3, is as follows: GAGVSQSPSNKVTEKGKDVELRCDPISGHTALYWYRQSLGQGLEFLIYFQGNSAPDKSGLPSDRFSAERTGGSVSTLTIQRTQQEDSAVYLCASSLTGAGNTIYFGEGSWLTVV.

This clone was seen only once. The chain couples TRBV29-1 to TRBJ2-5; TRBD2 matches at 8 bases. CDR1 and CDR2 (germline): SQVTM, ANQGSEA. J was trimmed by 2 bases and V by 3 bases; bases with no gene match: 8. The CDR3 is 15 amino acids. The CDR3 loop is CSVEEAGARQETQYF. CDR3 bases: TGCAGCGTTGAGGAAGCGGGGGCACGTCAAGAGACCCAGTACTTC.

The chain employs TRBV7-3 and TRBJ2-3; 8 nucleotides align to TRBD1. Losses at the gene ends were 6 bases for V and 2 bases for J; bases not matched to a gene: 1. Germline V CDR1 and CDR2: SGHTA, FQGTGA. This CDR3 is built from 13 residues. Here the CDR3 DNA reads TGTGCCAGCAGGGGACAGGCCACAGATACGCAGTATTTT. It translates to CASRGQATDTQYF.

CDR3 sequence reads: CATSQAGGLNTGELFF. The CDR3 nucleotides read TGTGCCACCAGTCAAGCGGGAGGATTGAACACCGGGGAGCTGTTTTTT. The chain recombines TRBV24-1 with TRBJ2-2, with TRBD2 identical over 9 bases. The junction had 5 bases not matched to a gene; V was cut back by 6 bases and J by 1 base. CDR3 length equals 16 residues. Germline CDR1 and CDR2: KGHDR and SFDVKD.

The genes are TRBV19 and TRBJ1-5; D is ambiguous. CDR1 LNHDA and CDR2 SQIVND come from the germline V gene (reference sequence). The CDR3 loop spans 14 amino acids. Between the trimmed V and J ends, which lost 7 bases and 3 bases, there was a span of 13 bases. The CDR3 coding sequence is TGTGCCAGTATGGAACGCCTATACAATCAGCCCCAGCATTTT. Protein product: CASMERLYNQPQHF.

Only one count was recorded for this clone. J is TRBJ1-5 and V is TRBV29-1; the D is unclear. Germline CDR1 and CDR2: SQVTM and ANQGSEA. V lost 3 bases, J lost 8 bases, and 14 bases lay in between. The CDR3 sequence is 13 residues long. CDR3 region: CSVEVNPREPQHF. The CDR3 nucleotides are TGCAGCGTTGAGGTCAACCCGAGGGAGCCCCAGCATTTT. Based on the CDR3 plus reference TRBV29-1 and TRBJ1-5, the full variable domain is SAVISQKPSRDICQRGTSLTIQCQVDSQVTMMFWYRQQPGQSLTLIATANQGSEATYESGFVIDKFPISRPNLTFSTLTVSNMSPEDSSIYLCSVEVNPREPQHFGDGTRLSIL.

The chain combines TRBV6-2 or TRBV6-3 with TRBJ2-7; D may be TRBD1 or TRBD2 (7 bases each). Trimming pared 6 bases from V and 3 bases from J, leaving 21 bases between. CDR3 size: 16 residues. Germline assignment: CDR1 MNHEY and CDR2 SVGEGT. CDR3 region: CASSLLAAGGGYEQYF. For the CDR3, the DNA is TGTGCCAGCAGCCTCCTTGCGGCAGGGGGGGGCTACGAGCAGTACTTC.

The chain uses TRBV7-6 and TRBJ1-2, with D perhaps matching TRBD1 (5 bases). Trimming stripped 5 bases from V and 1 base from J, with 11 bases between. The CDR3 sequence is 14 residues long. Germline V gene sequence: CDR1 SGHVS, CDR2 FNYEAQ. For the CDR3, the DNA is TGTGCCAGCAGCCCCGGGACGATTAACTATGGCTACACCTTC. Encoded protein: CASSPGTINYGYTF.

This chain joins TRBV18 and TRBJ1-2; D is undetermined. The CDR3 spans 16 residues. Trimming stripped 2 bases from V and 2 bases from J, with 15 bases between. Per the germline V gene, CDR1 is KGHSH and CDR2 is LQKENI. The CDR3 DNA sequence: TGTGCCAGCTCACCAGAGCGGTTTGTGACAAACTATGGCTACACCTTC. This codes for CASSPERFVTNYGYTF.

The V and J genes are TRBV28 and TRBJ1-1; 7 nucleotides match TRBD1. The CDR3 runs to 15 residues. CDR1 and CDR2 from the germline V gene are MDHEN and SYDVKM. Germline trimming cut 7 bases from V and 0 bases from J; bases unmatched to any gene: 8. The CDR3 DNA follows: TGTGCCAGCAATATAGGGGGCGCCTTGAACACTGAAGCTTTCTTT. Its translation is CASNIGGALNTEAFF.

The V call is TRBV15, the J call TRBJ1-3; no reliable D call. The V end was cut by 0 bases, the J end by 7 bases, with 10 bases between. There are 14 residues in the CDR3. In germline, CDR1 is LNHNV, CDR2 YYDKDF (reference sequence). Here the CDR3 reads CATSRDRTRNTIYF. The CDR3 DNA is TGTGCCACCAGCAGAGATCGCACGAGGAACACCATATATTTT. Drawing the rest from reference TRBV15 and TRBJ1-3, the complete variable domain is DAMVIQNPRYQVTQFGKPVTLSCSQTLNHNVMYWYQQKSSQAPKLLFHYYDKDFNNEADTPDNFQSRRPNTSFCFLDIRSPGLGDTAMYLCATSRDRTRNTIYFGEGSWLTVV.

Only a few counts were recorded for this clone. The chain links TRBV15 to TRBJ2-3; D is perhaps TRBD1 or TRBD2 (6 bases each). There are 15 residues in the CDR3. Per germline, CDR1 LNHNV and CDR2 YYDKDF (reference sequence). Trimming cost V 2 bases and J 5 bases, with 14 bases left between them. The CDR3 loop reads CATSRSGAGGDTQYF. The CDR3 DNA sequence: TGTGCCACCAGCAGATCGGGGGCCGGGGGAGATACGCAGTATTTT.

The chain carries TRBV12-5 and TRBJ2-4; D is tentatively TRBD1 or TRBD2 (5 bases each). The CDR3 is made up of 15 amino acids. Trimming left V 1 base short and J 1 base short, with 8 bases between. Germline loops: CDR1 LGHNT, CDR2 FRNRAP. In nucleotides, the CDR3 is TGTGCTAGTGGTTTGGGAGGGACGGCCAAAAACATTCAGTACTTC. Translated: CASGLGGTAKNIQYF.

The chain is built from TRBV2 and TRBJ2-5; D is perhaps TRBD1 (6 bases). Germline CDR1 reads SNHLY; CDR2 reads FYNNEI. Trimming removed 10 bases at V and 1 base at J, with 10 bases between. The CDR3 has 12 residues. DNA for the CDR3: TGTGCCACTGGGACAATCCAAGAGACCCAGTACTTC. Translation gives CATGTIQETQYF.

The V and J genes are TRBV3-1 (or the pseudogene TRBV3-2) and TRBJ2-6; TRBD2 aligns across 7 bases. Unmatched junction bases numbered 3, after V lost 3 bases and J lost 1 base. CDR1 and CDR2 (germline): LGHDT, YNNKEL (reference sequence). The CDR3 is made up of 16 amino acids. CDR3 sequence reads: CASSQWTSSGANVLTF. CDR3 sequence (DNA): TGTGCCAGCAGCCAGTGGACTAGTTCTGGGGCCAACGTCCTGACTTTC.

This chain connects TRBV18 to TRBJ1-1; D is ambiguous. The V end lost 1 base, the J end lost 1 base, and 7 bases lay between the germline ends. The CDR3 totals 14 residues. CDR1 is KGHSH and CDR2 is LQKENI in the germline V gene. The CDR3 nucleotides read TGTGCCAGCTCACCACGGGCAGAGAACACTGAAGCTTTCTTT. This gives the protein CASSPRAENTEAFF.

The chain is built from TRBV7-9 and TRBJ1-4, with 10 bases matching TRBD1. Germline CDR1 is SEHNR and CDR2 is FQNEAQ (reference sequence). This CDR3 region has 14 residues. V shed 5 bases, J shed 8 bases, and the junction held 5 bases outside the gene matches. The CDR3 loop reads CASSTRTGGEKLFF. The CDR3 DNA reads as TGTGCCAGCAGCACCCGGACAGGGGGAGAAAAACTGTTTTTT. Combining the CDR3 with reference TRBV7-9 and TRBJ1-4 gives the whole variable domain DTGVSQNPRHKITKRGQNVTFRCDPISEHNRLYWYRQTLGQGPEFLTYFQNEAQLEKSRLLSDRFSAERPKGSFSTLEIQRTEQGDSAMYLCASSTRTGGEKLFFGSGTQLSVL.

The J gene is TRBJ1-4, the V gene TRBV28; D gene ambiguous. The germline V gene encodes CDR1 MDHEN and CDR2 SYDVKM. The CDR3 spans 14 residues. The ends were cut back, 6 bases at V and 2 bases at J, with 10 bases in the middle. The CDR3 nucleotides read TGTGCCAGCAGCTCCCGGGCCACTAATGAAAAACTGTTTTTT. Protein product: CASSSRATNEKLFF.

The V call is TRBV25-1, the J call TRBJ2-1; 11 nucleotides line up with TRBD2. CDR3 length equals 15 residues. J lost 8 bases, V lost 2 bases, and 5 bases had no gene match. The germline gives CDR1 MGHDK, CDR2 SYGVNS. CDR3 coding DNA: TGTGCCAGCAGTGAACTAGCGGGGGGTCTGGATGAGCAGTTCTTC. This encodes CASSELAGGLDEQFF.

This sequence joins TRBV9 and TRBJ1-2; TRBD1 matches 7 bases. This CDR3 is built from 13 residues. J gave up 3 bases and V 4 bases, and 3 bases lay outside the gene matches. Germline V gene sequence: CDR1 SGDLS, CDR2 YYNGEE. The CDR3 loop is CASSSTGDYGYTF. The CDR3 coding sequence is TGTGCCAGCAGCTCCACAGGGGACTATGGCTACACCTTC.

The CDR3 is CASSLGGGREVYEQYF. In nucleotides, the CDR3 is TGTGCCAGCAGCTTAGGAGGGGGACGGGAAGTCTACGAGCAGTACTTC. V usage is TRBV7-8 and J usage is TRBJ2-7; maybe TRBD1 (6 bases). The ends were cut back, 1 base at V and 3 bases at J, with 16 bases in the middle. The CDR3 runs to 16 residues. CDR1 SGHVS and CDR2 FQNEAQ come from the germline V gene.

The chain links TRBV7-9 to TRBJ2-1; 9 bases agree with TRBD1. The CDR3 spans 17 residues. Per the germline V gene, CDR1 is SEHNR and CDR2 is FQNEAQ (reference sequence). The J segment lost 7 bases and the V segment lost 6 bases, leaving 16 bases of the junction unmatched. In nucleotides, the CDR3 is TGTGCCAGCAGTCCTAGGGCTTCCGGGACAGGGTCGAATGAGCAGTTCTTC. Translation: CASSPRASGTGSNEQFF.

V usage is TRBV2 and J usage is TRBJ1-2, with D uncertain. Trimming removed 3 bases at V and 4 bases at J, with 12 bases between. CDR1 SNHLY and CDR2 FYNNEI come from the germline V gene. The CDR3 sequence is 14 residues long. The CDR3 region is CASSDRGGGYGYTF. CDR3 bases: TGTGCCAGCAGTGACCGGGGAGGTGGCTATGGCTACACCTTC.

The CDR3 sequence is CASRFRGGHSNQPQHF. CDR3 sequence (DNA): TGTGCCAGTAGATTCCGGGGGGGGCATAGCAATCAGCCCCAGCATTTT. The V call is TRBV19, the J call TRBJ1-5, with D possibly TRBD1 on 6 matching bases. The CDR3 runs 16 residues. The V gene lost 6 bases and the J gene lost 0 bases, with 15 bases spanning the gap. Germline V lookup: CDR1 LNHDA, CDR2 SQIVND (reference sequence).

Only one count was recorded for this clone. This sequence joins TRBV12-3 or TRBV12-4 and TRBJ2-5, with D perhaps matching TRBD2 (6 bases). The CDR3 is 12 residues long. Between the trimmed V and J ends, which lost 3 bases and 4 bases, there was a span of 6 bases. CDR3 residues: CASSFGGETQYF. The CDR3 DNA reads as TGTGCCAGCAGTTTCGGGGGAGAGACCCAGTACTTC.

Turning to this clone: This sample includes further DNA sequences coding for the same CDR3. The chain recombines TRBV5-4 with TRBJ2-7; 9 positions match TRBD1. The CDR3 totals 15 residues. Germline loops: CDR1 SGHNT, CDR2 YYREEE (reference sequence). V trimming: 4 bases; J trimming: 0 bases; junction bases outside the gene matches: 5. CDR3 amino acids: CASSPGQGSSYEQYF. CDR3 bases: TGTGCCAGCAGCCCGGGACAGGGCAGCTCCTACGAGCAGTACTTC.